This T cell receptor (beta chain) was retrieved from a study of blood T cell repertoires in COVID-19. Study details: In each case, the material was cDNA or gDNA derived from T cells, B-cell-depleted T cells, or PBMCs.

In the original processing: Nucleated cell counts were estimated from reference gene primer amplification. Clones were read by immunoSEQ multiplex PCR, and TCRdb kept only the in-frame ones, dropping some. V and J calls and clone size are given by that table; D and trimming were obtained from the DNA. The sample comprises some 130,000 clones, around three quarters of which are singletons, and around 14% rests with the top ten. The sequenced material came from peripheral blood. The clonotype was recovered from a man older than 75 with acute or convalescent COVID-19.

CDR3 bases: TGTGCCATCAGCCCGTCGGACGAGCAGTACTTC. It is translated as CAISPSDEQYF. The rearrangement joins TRBV10-3 to TRBJ2-7; no definite D call. Germline V gives CDR1 ENHRY, CDR2 SYGVKD. Between the trimmed V and J ends, which lost 6 bases and 5 bases, there was a span of 8 bases. The CDR3 loop spans 11 amino acids.